This TCR beta chain is from a study of blood T cells in healthy people across ages. Study background: Every two T cells gave about one barcoded beta molecule via template switching. Notes on the study in general: Possibly confounding the expanded clonotype changes was the fact that donor CMV status was unknown. Older individuals had lower TCR beta diversity per million T cells (the decline was roughly linear).

CDR3 length: 16 amino acids. Trimming cost V 4 bases and J 6 bases, with 18 bases left between them. A sample-barcoded 5' primer and a J-beta primer mix were used in a second PCR of roughly 7 to 11 cycles. Each cDNA molecule received a tag from a template-switch adaptor that had 12 random nucleotides. MiXCR, applied by TCRdb to the 5' RACE reads, yields one record per CDR3 protein. Of 1,100,000 or so distinct CDR3 sequences in the sample, 40% to 50% were seen once. This clonotype has a handful of counts. Its antigen is unidentified. The specimen sequenced was blood. This receptor was identified in a woman aged 60-70 years in good health. The chain recombines TRBV12-3 or TRBV12-4 with TRBJ1-4; D remains ambiguous. The CDR3 sequence: CASSSFGREPDEKLFF. CDR3 nucleotide sequence: TGTGCCAGCAGTTCGTTCGGCCGGGAACCGGATGAAAAACTGTTTTTT.